This passage covers 10 T cell receptor beta chains from one sample sequenced in a study of T cells in Graves' hyperthyroidism and ophthalmopathy. The CDR3 regions of TCR beta were amplified from RNA transcripts. The HTBI primer set served for first-round RT-PCR of the TCR CDR3. TCRdb reprocessed the multiplex PCR reads via MiXCR and lists one record per CDR3 protein. Of 410,000 or so distinct CDR3 sequences in the sample, roughly 14% were seen once. The sequenced material came from blood. The receptors shown here come from a man aged 18 to 29 with Graves' ophthalmopathy.

In this sample, this clonotype turned up many times. CDR3 sequence: CATIPGLALSNEQFF. CDR3 in DNA: TGTGCCACCATCCCGGGACTAGCTCTTTCCAATGAGCAGTTCTTC. The chain carries TRBV6-1 and TRBJ2-1; 9 nucleotides align to TRBD2. CDR1 is MNHNS and CDR2 is SASEGT in the germline V gene. This CDR3 has 15 residues. V was clipped by 10 bases and J by 6 bases; unmatched bases: 13.

Many counts were recorded for this clonotype. The gene calls are TRBV6-1 and TRBJ1-2, with a possible D match to TRBD1 (6 bases). Germline V lookup: CDR1 MNHNS, CDR2 SASEGT. The CDR3 extends over 14 amino acids. The V end was cut by 2 bases, the J end by 4 bases, with 11 bases between. Written as DNA, the CDR3 is TGTGCCAGCAGTGAACTTGGGGGCGCCTATGGCTACACCTTC. Encoded protein: CASSELGGAYGYTF.

This clonotype has a count of ten or more. The J gene is TRBJ2-5, the V gene TRBV27; D uncertain. The germline V gene encodes CDR1 MNHEY and CDR2 SMNVEV (reference sequence). The length of the CDR3 is 12 residues. V shed 6 bases and J shed 4 bases, with 9 bases lying between them. The CDR3 DNA is TGTGCCAGCAGCCAATCCCCAGAGACCCAGTACTTC. The encoded protein is CASSQSPETQYF.

The chain links TRBV4-1 to TRBJ2-6; D is unresolved. Between the trimmed V and J ends, which lost 8 bases and 1 base, there was a span of 9 bases. The CDR3 contains 14 residues. CDR1 and CDR2 from the germline V gene are MGHRA and YSYEKL. CDR3 loop: CASPGWSGANVLTF. The DNA of the CDR3 is TGCGCCAGCCCTGGTTGGTCTGGGGCCAACGTCCTGACTTTC.

This clonotype was counted ten times or more. This chain joins TRBV20-1 and TRBJ2-3, with 9 nucleotides matching TRBD2. The CDR3 is 15 amino acids. V was clipped by 3 bases and J by 1 base; unmatched bases: 5. Germline V lookup: CDR1 DFQATT, CDR2 SNEGSKA (reference sequence). The CDR3 bases are TGCAGTGCTAGTTTACAGCGGGGGGGCACAGATACGCAGTATTTT. It codes for CSASLQRGGTDTQYF.

Regarding this clonotype: Since a much larger clone is just one base distant, this may be a read error. The chain combines TRBV19 with TRBJ1-5; D gene unclear. The CDR3 runs 13 residues. Germline CDR1 reads LNHDA; CDR2 reads SQIVND (reference sequence). CDR3 bases: TGTGCCGGTAGTATTCCTAGCAATCAGCCCCAGCATTTT. Translated: CAGSIPSNQPQHF.

The sample holds many counts of this clonotype. The chain recombines TRBV27 with TRBJ1-1; the D gene is possibly TRBD1 (6 bases). The CDR3 has 15 residues. Trimming shortened V by 4 bases and J by 5 bases, and 17 bases separated the two germline ends. The germline CDR1 and CDR2 sequences are MNHEY and SMNVEV (reference sequence). DNA for the CDR3: TGTGCCAGCAGTTCCCGGGGGGCCCCCTTTACTGAAGCTTTCTTT. This codes for CASSSRGAPFTEAFF.

This clonotype was detected many times. The chain employs TRBV6-1 and TRBJ2-7, with 9 nucleotides matching TRBD2. From germline, CDR1 is MNHNS and CDR2 SASEGT. Trimming at V came to 3 bases and at J to 4 bases, leaving 4 bases not matched to a gene. The CDR3 runs 14 residues. In DNA, the CDR3 is TGTGCCAGCAGTGACTTGGGACTAGCTTACGAGCAGTACTTC. Its protein product is CASSDLGLAYEQYF.

In this sample, this clonotype turned up many times. V usage is TRBV3-1 and J usage is TRBJ2-7; 8 bases are shared with TRBD1. V lost 1 base, J lost 4 bases, and 6 bases stayed unmatched. The CDR3 is made up of 15 amino acids. The germline CDR1 and CDR2 sequences are LGHDT and YNNKEL (reference sequence). The CDR3 loop is CASSQGEDREYEQYF. Written as DNA, the CDR3 is TGTGCCAGCAGCCAAGGGGAGGACAGGGAGTACGAGCAGTACTTC.

With regard to this clonotype: A junction end diverges from the germline sequence, so it may reflect a read error. V gene TRBV6-1 combines with J gene TRBJ2-1; 9 bases fit TRBD2. The germline gives CDR1 MNHNS, CDR2 SASEGT. This CDR3 has 15 amino acids. The CDR3 DNA reads TGTGTCAGCAGAGCCGGGACTAGCAAATCTCGGGAGCAGTTCTTC. It codes for CVSRAGTSKSREQFF.